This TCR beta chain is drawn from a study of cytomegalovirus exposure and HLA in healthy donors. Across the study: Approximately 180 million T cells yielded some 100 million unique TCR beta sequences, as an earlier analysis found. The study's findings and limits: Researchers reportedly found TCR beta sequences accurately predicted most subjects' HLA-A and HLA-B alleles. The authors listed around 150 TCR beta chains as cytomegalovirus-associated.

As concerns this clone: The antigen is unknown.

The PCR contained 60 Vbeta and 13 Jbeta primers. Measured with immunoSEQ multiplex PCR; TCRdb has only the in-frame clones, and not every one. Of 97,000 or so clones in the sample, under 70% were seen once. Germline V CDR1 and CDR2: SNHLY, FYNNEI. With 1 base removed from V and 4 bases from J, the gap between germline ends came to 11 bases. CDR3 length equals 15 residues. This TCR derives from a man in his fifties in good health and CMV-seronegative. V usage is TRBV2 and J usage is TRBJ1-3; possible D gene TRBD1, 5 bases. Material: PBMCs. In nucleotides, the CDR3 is TGTGCCAGCAGTGAAGGGGGCGCATGGGGAAACACCATATATTTT. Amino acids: CASSEGGAWGNTIYF.